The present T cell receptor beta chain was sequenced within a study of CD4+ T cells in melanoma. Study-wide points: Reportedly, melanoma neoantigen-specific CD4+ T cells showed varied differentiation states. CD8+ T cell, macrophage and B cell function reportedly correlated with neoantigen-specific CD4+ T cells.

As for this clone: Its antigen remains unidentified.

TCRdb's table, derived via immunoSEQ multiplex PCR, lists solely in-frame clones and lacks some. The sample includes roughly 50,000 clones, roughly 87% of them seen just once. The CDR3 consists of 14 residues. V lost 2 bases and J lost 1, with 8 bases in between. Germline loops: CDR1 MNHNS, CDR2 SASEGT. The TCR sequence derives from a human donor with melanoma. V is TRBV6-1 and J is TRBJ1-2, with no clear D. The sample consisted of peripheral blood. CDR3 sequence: CASSELDGNYGYTF. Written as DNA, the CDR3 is TGTGCCAGCAGTGAACTGGACGGTAACTATGGCTACACCTTC.